Described below is a single T cell receptor (beta chain) sequence and its context. Sorted subsets were amplified in replicate PCRs using 150 to 250 ng DNA, around 30,000 T cell genomes. Here immunoSEQ multiplex PCR was the method, and the copy in TCRdb shows in-frame clones only, minus some. Among some 700,000 clones, 90% were seen once, and the ten largest hold 34%. Germline values: CDR1 MGHDK, CDR2 SYGVNS. Trimming removed 4 bases from V and 9 bases from J, with 13 bases in between. The CDR3 covers 13 residues. Each donor was a Caucasian adult residing in Nashville, Tennessee. These data are taken from a study of shared clonotypes between healthy human individuals.

The specimen was memory CD8+ T cells from PBMCs. The subset denotes: CD45RO+ cells pooled with CCR7-negative TemRA cells. The origin of this receptor is a young man in good health. Some clones in this sample may be carry-over from other donors' samples. The chain has TRBV25-1 and TRBJ2-1; D is uncertain. CDR3 residues: CASSVGRVSEQFF. CDR3 bases: TGTGCCAGCAGTGTAGGTAGGGTATCTGAGCAGTTCTTC.